This entry lists 27 T cell receptor beta chains sequenced from one sample in a study of response to subunit inactivated influenza vaccine (dated by TCRdb to the late 2010s). Libraries were made using RT-PCR. The data were produced on an Illumina HiSeq 2500. The public sequencing data were trimmed at Q25 with fastp and processed into clonotypes with MiXCR by TCRdb, which kept only in-frame beta chains. Each entry is one CDR3 protein sequence, shown with its most common DNA and genes. This sample is represented by over 150,000 distinct CDR3 sequences; 13% to 15% of them were singletons. The top ten clones comprise roughly 25% of the sample. This specimen consisted of CD8+ T cells sorted from PBMCs, obtained around 5 days after vaccination. The receptors here all came from a man aged 45 to 65 who received an inactivated influenza vaccine. Donor details come from another sample of the same person, matched by shared clones.

This chain's CDR3 is CASSSTGTAYEQYF. CDR3 DNA: TGTGCCAGCAGCTCGACAGGGACGGCCTACGAGCAGTACTTC. The gene calls are TRBV11-1 and TRBJ2-7; 7 nucleotides match TRBD1. Unmatched junction bases numbered 5, after V lost 4 bases and J lost 2 bases. CDR3 length: 14 residues. The germline V gene encodes CDR1 SGHAT and CDR2 FQDESV (reference sequence).

This clonotype was counted a few times. This chain joins TRBV24-1 and TRBJ2-1; 12 positions agree with TRBD2. Germline-derived CDR1 and CDR2 are KGHDR and SFDVKD. The CDR3 length is 14 residues. After removal of 5 bases from V and 7 bases from J, the junction contained 2 bases not matched to a gene. The CDR3 sequence: CATSVTSGRNEQFF. Here the CDR3 DNA reads TGTGCCACCAGTGTAACTAGCGGGAGGAATGAGCAGTTCTTC.

This clonotype was seen a handful of times. V and J are TRBV5-6 and TRBJ2-1, with TRBD1 matching 9 bases. The germline CDR1 and CDR2 sequences are SGHDT and YYEEEE. V was clipped by 1 base and J by 12 bases; unmatched bases: 5. The CDR3 extends over 13 amino acids. In DNA form, the CDR3 reads TGTGCCAGCAGCTTGTCGGGACAGGGAATGCAGTTCTTC. Its protein product is CASSLSGQGMQFF. The variable domain in full, completed from reference TRBV5-6 and TRBJ2-1, reads DAGVTQSPTHLIKTRGQQVTLRCSPKSGHDTVSWYQQALGQGPQFIFQYYEEEERQRGNFPDRFSGHQFPNYSSELNVNALLLGDSALYLCASSLSGQGMQFFGPGTRLTVL.

The chain carries TRBV25-1 and TRBJ2-5; 9 nucleotides match TRBD2. The CDR3 is 15 amino acids. V lost 5 bases, J lost 5 bases, and 9 bases stayed unmatched. Germline V lookup: CDR1 MGHDK, CDR2 SYGVNS. For the CDR3, the DNA is TGTGCCAGCAGTTTAGGGACTAGCTCATGGGAGACCCAGTACTTC. Protein sequence: CASSLGTSSWETQYF.

CDR3 region: CSARDGVTDTQYF. The CDR3 DNA sequence: TGCAGTGCTAGAGATGGGGTCACAGATACGCAGTATTTT. This rearrangement joins TRBV20-1 to TRBJ2-3; D remains ambiguous. The CDR3 runs to 13 residues. V was trimmed by 0 bases and J by 2 bases, leaving 6 bases between them. Germline values: CDR1 DFQATT, CDR2 SNEGSKA (reference sequence).

With respect to this clonotype: A junction boundary mismatches the germline segment, possibly from a read error. The chain combines TRBV20-1 with TRBJ1-6; a weak D match, TRBD1 (5 bases). This CDR3 is built from 14 residues. Germline lookup yields CDR1 DFQATT and CDR2 SNEGSKA (reference sequence). CDR3: CCASPLGGSSPLHF. The CDR3 DNA follows: TGCTGTGCTAGCCCCCTGGGGGGAAGTTCACCCCTCCACTTT.

The chain has TRBV4-3 and TRBJ2-3, with D perhaps assigned TRBD1 or TRBD2 (5 bases each). V lost 0 bases to trimming and J lost 3 bases, with 13 bases between them. CDR1 LGHNA and CDR2 YSLEER come from the germline V gene. This CDR3 region has 16 residues. The CDR3 sequence is CASSQEGWDVTDTQYF. CDR3 bases: TGCGCCAGCAGCCAAGAAGGGTGGGACGTAACAGATACGCAGTATTTT.

The V call is TRBV5-5, the J call TRBJ2-7; D possibly corresponds to TRBD2 (5 bases). V lost 2 bases to trimming and J lost 0 bases, with 12 bases between them. Germline-derived CDR1 and CDR2 are SGHKS and YYEKEE (reference sequence). This CDR3 is built from 15 residues. CDR3 DNA: TGTGCCAGCAGCTTTGAGGGATGGAGCTCCTACGAGCAGTACTTC. It specifies CASSFEGWSSYEQYF.

This chain connects TRBV15 to TRBJ2-3; 9 nucleotides match TRBD2. The trim removed 2 bases at V and 0 bases at J, leaving 15 bases unmatched. The CDR3 is 20 amino acids. Germline lookup yields CDR1 LNHNV and CDR2 YYDKDF (reference sequence). In DNA, the CDR3 is TGTGCCACCAGCAGAATCCACCCGCGGAGCGGGACTAGCAGCACAGATACGCAGTATTTT. Its protein product is CATSRIHPRSGTSSTDTQYF. Looking up the rest from reference TRBV15 and TRBJ2-3 gives the full variable domain: DAMVIQNPRYQVTQFGKPVTLSCSQTLNHNVMYWYQQKSSQAPKLLFHYYDKDFNNEADTPDNFQSRRPNTSFCFLDIRSPGLGDTAMYLCATSRIHPRSGTSSTDTQYFGPGTRLTVL.

There are a few counts of this clonotype. The rearrangement links TRBV12-3 or TRBV12-4 to TRBJ2-5, with 12 bases matching TRBD2. With 3 bases clipped from V and 0 bases from J, the junction kept 5 bases outside the gene matches. The CDR3 loop spans 17 amino acids. The CDR3 DNA reads TGTGCCAGCAGTTTTACTAGCGGGGGGTCCGACCAAGAGACCCAGTACTTC. Its translation is CASSFTSGGSDQETQYF.

This clonotype occurred a few times. This chain joins TRBV4-3 and TRBJ2-7; D remains unclear. The V gene's germline CDR1 is LGHNA and CDR2 YSLEER. This CDR3 contains 15 residues. V was pared by 1 base and J by 6 bases, with 16 bases between. CDR3 protein: CASSQVYVANSEQYF. DNA of the CDR3: TGCGCCAGCAGCCAAGTTTACGTGGCGAACAGCGAGCAGTACTTC.

This chain connects TRBV7-9 to TRBJ2-7; 10 bases match TRBD1. V lost 3 bases and J lost 0; bases outside the gene matches: 5. Germline assignment: CDR1 SEHNR and CDR2 FQNEAQ (reference sequence). This CDR3 has 16 amino acids. CDR3: CASSLGTGEGSYEQYF. CDR3 in DNA: TGTGCCAGCAGCTTGGGGACAGGGGAAGGCTCCTACGAGCAGTACTTC. The variable domain in full, with the rest retrieved from reference TRBV7-9 and TRBJ2-7, is DTGVSQNPRHKITKRGQNVTFRCDPISEHNRLYWYRQTLGQGPEFLTYFQNEAQLEKSRLLSDRFSAERPKGSFSTLEIQRTEQGDSAMYLCASSLGTGEGSYEQYFGPGTRLTVT.

A few counts support this clonotype. This sequence joins TRBV19 and TRBJ1-5, with TRBD1 identical over 7 bases. Germline V gene lookup returns CDR1 LNHDA and CDR2 SQIVND (reference sequence). CDR3 size: 15 residues. V shed 2 bases and J 4 bases; nucleotides not matched to a gene: 5. The CDR3 here is CASSILGTENQPQHF. The CDR3 region has the DNA TGTGCCAGTAGTATATTAGGGACAGAAAATCAGCCCCAGCATTTT.

The chain has TRBV9 and TRBJ1-2; 10 positions match TRBD1. Looked up from germline, CDR1 is SGDLS and CDR2 is YYNGEE. The CDR3 length is 15 residues. The trim removed 3 bases at V and 2 bases at J, leaving 4 bases unmatched. This CDR3 reads CASSGQDRGNYGYTF. In DNA, the CDR3 is TGTGCCAGCAGCGGACAGGACAGGGGGAACTATGGCTACACCTTC.

This clonotype has a handful of counts. The V gene is TRBV11-1, the J gene TRBJ2-5; possible D gene TRBD2, 5 bases. This CDR3 is built from 16 residues. The V end lost 3 bases, the J end lost 1 base, and 15 bases lay between the germline ends. CDR1 and CDR2 (germline): SGHAT, FQDESV (reference sequence). This chain's CDR3 is CASSLPGTVTQETQYF. The CDR3 DNA reads TGTGCCAGCAGCTTGCCGGGAACGGTGACCCAAGAGACCCAGTACTTC.

The table lists this clonotype with a few counts. This chain uses TRBV20-1 with TRBJ1-5, with D hard to call. The germline V gene encodes CDR1 DFQATT and CDR2 SNEGSKA (reference sequence). Trimming took 0 bases from V and 5 from J, leaving 17 bases between them. There are 16 residues in the CDR3. CDR3 sequence: CSAREGPAGLHQPQHF. The CDR3 coding sequence is TGCAGTGCTAGAGAAGGGCCGGCTGGGTTACATCAGCCCCAGCATTTT.

This clonotype was picked up a small number of times. The chain joins TRBV20-1 to TRBJ2-1; D unresolved. Germline V gives CDR1 DFQATT, CDR2 SNEGSKA (reference sequence). Trimming took 3 bases from V and 0 from J, leaving 12 bases between them. This CDR3 comprises 15 residues. CDR3 residues: CSASGPYSSYNEQFF. The CDR3 nucleotides read TGCAGTGCTAGCGGACCATACAGCTCCTACAATGAGCAGTTCTTC.

This clonotype was counted ten times or more. The rearrangement uses TRBV7-9 and TRBJ2-7; TRBD1 matches at 10 bases. Trimming cost V 8 bases and J 6 bases; bases outside gene matches: 7. Germline V gene data show CDR1 as SEHNR and CDR2 as FQNEAQ (reference sequence). This CDR3 contains 13 residues. In DNA form, the CDR3 reads TGTGCCAGCTATGGGGACAGGGGATCCGAGCAGTACTTC. Its protein product is CASYGDRGSEQYF.

This clonotype was seen a few times. This chain joins TRBV15 and TRBJ2-1, with D hard to call. V was clipped by 0 bases and J by 0 bases, with 18 bases between them. The CDR3 sequence is 19 residues long. CDR1 and CDR2 from the germline V gene are LNHNV and YYDKDF (reference sequence). DNA for the CDR3: TGTGCCACCAGCAGAGATACGTACACGATTCAGACCTCCTACAATGAGCAGTTCTTC. Translation gives CATSRDTYTIQTSYNEQFF.

The chain has TRBV24-1 and TRBJ2-3; D gene unclear. V shed 2 bases and J shed 6 bases, with 2 bases lying between them. This CDR3 is 11 amino acids long. The germline gives CDR1 KGHDR, CDR2 SFDVKD. CDR3: CATSDYDTQYF. The CDR3 DNA reads TGTGCCACCAGTGATTACGATACGCAGTATTTT.

The rearrangement joins TRBV7-8 to TRBJ2-1, with TRBD2 matching 10 bases. The CDR3 is 19 residues long. Trimming at V came to 0 bases and at J to 0 bases, leaving 8 bases not matched to a gene. Germline CDR1 and CDR2: SGHVS and FQNEAQ. The CDR3 DNA reads TGTGCCAGCAGCTTAGCGAGGACTAGCGGAGGGATCTCCTACAATGAGCAGTTCTTC. It yields the protein CASSLARTSGGISYNEQFF. The full variable domain, with the rest looked up from reference TRBV7-8 and TRBJ2-1, is GAGVSQSPRYKVAKRGQDVALRCDPISGHVSLFWYQQALGQGPEFLTYFQNEAQLDKSGLPSDRFFAERPEGSVSTLKIQRTQQEDSAVYLCASSLARTSGGISYNEQFFGPGTRLTVL.

This clonotype has a handful of counts. V usage is TRBV6-5 and J usage is TRBJ2-7; maybe TRBD1 (5 bases). Trimming shortened V by 6 bases and J by 3 bases, and 9 bases separated the two germline ends. Per germline, CDR1 MNHEY and CDR2 SVGAGI. CDR3 length: 12 residues. Here the CDR3 reads CASSLQGYEQYF. CDR3 coding DNA: TGTGCCAGCAGCCTTCAGGGCTACGAGCAGTACTTC.

The gene calls are TRBV9 and TRBJ1-2; D is possibly TRBD1 (5 bases). The V and J ends lost 0 bases and 5 bases respectively, with 11 bases between them. The CDR3 contains 14 residues. CDR1 is SGDLS and CDR2 is YYNGEE in the germline V gene. CDR3 sequence reads: CASSVAGASYGYTF. Written as DNA, the CDR3 is TGTGCCAGCAGCGTAGCTGGGGCTAGTTATGGCTACACCTTC.

V usage is TRBV6-2 or TRBV6-3 and J usage is TRBJ1-5; D remains unclear. This CDR3 spans 16 amino acids. From germline, CDR1 is MNHEY and CDR2 SVGEGT. V was cut by 5 bases and J by 2 bases, with 16 bases left in between. For the CDR3, the DNA is TGTGCCAGCAGTGACGCGGGTGAGGAAGGCAATCAGCCCCAGCATTTT. Protein product: CASSDAGEEGNQPQHF.

This clonotype was seen more than once but under ten times. The gene calls are TRBV9 and TRBJ1-2; the match to TRBD1 covers 9 bases. The CDR3 totals 16 residues. The V gene's germline CDR1 is SGDLS and CDR2 YYNGEE. V shed 3 bases and J 4 bases; nucleotides not matched to a gene: 10. Written as DNA, the CDR3 is TGTGCCAGCAGCGGTCACCGGGACAGGGAGGCCTATGGCTACACCTTC. Protein product: CASSGHRDREAYGYTF. The full variable domain, with the rest looked up from reference TRBV9 and TRBJ1-2, is DSGVTQTPKHLITATGQRVTLRCSPRSGDLSVYWYQQSLDQGLQFLIQYYNGEERAKGNILERFSAQQFPDLHSELNLSSLELGDSALYFCASSGHRDREAYGYTFGSGTRLTVV.

With respect to this clonotype: Relative to the germline gene, one junction end is altered; a read error may explain this. The chain recombines TRBV4-1 with TRBJ1-5; no reliable D call. CDR3 length equals 14 residues. Germline assignment: CDR1 MGHRA and CDR2 YSYEKL. The CDR3 DNA follows: TGCGCCAGCAGCCAAGTGGTGGGATCCCAGCCCCAGCGTTTT. Encoded protein: CASSQVVGSQPQRF.

This clonotype came up many times. The V gene is TRBV29-1, the J gene TRBJ2-7; D is unresolved. V lost 0 bases and J 3 bases, leaving 6 bases between the germline ends. There are 12 residues in the CDR3. CDR1 and CDR2 from the germline V gene are SQVTM and ANQGSEA. Written as DNA, the CDR3 is TGCAGCGTTGAAGATTCTGACTACGAGCAGTACTTC. Translation: CSVEDSDYEQYF.